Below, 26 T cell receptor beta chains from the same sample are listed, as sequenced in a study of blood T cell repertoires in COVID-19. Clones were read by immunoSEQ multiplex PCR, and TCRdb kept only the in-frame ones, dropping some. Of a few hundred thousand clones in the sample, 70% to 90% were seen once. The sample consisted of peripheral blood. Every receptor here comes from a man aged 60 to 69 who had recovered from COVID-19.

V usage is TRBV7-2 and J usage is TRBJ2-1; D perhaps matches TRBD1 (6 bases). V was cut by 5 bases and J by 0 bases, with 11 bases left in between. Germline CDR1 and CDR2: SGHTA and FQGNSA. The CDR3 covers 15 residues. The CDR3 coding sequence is TGTGCCAGCAGCCCGACAGGCCTCTCCTACAATGAGCAGTTCTTC. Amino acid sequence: CASSPTGLSYNEQFF.

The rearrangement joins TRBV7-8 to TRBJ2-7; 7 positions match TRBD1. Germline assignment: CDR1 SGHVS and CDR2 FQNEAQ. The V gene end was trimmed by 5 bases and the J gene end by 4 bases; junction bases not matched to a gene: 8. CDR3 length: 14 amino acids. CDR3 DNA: TGTGCCAGCAGCGAGGGGGCGCTGAGATACGAGCAGTACTTC. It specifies CASSEGALRYEQYF.

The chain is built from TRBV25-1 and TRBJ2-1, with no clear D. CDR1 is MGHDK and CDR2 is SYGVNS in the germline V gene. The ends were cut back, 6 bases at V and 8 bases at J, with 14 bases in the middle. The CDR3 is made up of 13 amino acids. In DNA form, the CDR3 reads TGTGCCAGCAGCGCCGGTTCACTGGATGAGCAGTTCTTC. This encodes CASSAGSLDEQFF. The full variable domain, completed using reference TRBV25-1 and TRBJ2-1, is EADIYQTPRYLVIGTGKKITLECSQTMGHDKMYWYQQDPGMELHLIHYSYGVNSTEKGDLSSESTVSRIRTEHFPLTLESARPSHTSQYLCASSAGSLDEQFFGPGTRLTVL.

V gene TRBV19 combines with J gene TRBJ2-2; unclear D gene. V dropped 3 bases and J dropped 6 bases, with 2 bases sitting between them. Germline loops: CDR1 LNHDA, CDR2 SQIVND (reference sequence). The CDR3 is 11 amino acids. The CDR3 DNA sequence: TGTGCCAGTAGTATCGCCGGGGAGCTGTTTTTT. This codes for CASSIAGELFF. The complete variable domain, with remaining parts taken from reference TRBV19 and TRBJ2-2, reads DGGITQSPKYLFRKEGQNVTLSCEQNLNHDAMYWYRQDPGQGLRLIYYSQIVNDFQKGDIAEGYSVSREKKESFPLTVTSAQKNPTAFYLCASSIAGELFFGEGSRLTVL.

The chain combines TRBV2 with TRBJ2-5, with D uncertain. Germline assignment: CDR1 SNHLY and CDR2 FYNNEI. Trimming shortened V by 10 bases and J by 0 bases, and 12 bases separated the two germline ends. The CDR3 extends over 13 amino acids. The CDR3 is CATAGSDQETQYF. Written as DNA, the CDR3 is TGTGCCACGGCCGGGTCCGACCAAGAGACCCAGTACTTC.

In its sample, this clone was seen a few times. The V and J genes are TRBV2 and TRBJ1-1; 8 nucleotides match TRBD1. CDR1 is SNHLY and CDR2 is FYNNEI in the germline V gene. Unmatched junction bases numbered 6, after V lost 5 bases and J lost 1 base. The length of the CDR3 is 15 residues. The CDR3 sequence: CASSSETGENTEAFF. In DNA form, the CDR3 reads TGTGCCAGCAGTTCCGAGACAGGGGAGAACACTGAAGCTTTCTTT.

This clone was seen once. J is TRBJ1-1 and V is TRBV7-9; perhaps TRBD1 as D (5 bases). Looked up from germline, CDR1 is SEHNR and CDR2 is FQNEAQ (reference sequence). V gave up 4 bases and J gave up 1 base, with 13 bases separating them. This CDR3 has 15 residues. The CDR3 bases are TGTGCCAGCAGCTCCCGGGGGGGGGAGAACACTGAAGCTTTCTTT. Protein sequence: CASSSRGGENTEAFF. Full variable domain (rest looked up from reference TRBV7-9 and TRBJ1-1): DTGVSQNPRHKITKRGQNVTFRCDPISEHNRLYWYRQTLGQGPEFLTYFQNEAQLEKSRLLSDRFSAERPKGSFSTLEIQRTEQGDSAMYLCASSSRGGENTEAFFGQGTRLTVV.

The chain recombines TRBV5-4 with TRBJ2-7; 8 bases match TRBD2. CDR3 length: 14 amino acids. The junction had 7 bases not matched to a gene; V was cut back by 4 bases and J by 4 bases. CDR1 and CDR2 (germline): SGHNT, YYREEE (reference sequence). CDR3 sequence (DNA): TGTGCCAGCAGCCTTCGGGGGGGGACTTACGAGCAGTACTTC. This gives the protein CASSLRGGTYEQYF. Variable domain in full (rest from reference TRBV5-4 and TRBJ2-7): ETGVTQSPTHLIKTRGQQVTLRCSSQSGHNTVSWYQQALGQGPQFIFQYYREEENGRGNFPPRFSGLQFPNYSSELNVNALELDDSALYLCASSLRGGTYEQYFGPGTRLTVT.

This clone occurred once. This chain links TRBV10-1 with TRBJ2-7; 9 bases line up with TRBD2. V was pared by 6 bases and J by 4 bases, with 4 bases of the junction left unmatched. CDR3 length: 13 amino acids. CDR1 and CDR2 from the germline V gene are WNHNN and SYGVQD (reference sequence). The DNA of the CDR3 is TGCGCCAGCAGGCCTGCGGGAGGGTACGAGCAGTACTTC. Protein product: CASRPAGGYEQYF.

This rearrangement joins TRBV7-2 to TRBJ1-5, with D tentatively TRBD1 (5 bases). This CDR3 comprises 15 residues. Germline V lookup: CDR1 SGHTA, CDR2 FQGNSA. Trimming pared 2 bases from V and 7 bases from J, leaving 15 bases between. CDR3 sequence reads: CASSLTRDRYQPQHF. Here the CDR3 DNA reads TGTGCCAGCAGCTTAACCAGGGATCGGTACCAGCCCCAGCATTTT.

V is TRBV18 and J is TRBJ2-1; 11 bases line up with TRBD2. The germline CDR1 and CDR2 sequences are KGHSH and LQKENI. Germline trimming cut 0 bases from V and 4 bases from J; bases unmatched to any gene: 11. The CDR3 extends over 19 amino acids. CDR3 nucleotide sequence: TGTGCCAGCTCACCACCGGGGATAGCGGGGGGGCAAGTGTACAATGAGCAGTTCTTC. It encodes CASSPPGIAGGQVYNEQFF.

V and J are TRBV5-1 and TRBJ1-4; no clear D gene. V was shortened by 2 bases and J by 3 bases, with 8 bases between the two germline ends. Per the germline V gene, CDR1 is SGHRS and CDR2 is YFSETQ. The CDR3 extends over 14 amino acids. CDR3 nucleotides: TGCGCCAGCAGCTTAGGTACAGCTAATGAAAAACTGTTTTTT. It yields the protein CASSLGTANEKLFF. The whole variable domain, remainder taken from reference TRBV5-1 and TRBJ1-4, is KAGVTQTPRYLIKTRGQQVTLSCSPISGHRSVSWYQQTPGQGLQFLFEYFSETQRNKGNFPGRFSGRQFSNSRSEMNVSTLELGDSALYLCASSLGTANEKLFFGSGTQLSVL.

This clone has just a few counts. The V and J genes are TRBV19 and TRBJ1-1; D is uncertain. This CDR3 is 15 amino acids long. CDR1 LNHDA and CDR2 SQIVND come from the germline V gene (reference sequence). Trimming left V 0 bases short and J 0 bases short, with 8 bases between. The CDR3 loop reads CASSIDAPVNTEAFF. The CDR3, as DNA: TGTGCCAGTAGTATAGACGCCCCAGTGAACACTGAAGCTTTCTTT.

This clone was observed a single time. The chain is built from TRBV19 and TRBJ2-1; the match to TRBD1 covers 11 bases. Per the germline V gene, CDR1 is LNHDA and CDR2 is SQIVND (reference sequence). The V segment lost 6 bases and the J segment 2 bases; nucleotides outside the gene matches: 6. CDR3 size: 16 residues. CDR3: CASSPRTGGAYNEQFF. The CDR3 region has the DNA TGTGCCAGTAGCCCCCGGACAGGGGGCGCCTACAATGAGCAGTTCTTC.

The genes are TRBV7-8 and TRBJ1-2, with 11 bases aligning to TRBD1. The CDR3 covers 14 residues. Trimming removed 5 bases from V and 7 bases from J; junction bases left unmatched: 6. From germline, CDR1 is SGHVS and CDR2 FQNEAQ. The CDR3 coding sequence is TGTGCCAGCAGCCCAGGACAGGGGGCACGTGGCTACACCTTC. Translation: CASSPGQGARGYTF.

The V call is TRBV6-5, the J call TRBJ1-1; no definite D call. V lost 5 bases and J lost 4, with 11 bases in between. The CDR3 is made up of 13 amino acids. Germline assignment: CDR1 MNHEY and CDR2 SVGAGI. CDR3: CASSRRQGTEAFF. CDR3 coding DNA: TGTGCCAGCAGTCGAAGACAAGGCACTGAAGCTTTCTTT.

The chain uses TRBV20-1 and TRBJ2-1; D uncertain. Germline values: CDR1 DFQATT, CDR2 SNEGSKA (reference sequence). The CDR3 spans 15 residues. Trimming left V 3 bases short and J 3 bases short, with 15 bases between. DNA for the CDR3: TGCAGTGCTAGTGGGCTAGTTCGTCTCTACAATGAGCAGTTCTTC. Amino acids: CSASGLVRLYNEQFF.

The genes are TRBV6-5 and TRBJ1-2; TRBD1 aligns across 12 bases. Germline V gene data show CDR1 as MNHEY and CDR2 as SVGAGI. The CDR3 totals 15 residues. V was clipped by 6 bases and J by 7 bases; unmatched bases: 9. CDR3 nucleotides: TGTGCCAGCAGCCAACTTCCGGGACAGGGGGCTGGCTACACCTTC. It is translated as CASSQLPGQGAGYTF.

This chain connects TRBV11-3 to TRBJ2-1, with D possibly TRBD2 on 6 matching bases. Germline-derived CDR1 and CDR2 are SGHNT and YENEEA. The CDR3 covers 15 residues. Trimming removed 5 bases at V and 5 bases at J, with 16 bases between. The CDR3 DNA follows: TGTGCCAGCAGCCTCACAGGCGGGACCAACAATGAGCAGTTCTTC. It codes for CASSLTGGTNNEQFF.

The CDR3: CASRRTGAGTEAFF. In DNA, the CDR3 is TGTGCCAGCAGACGGACAGGGGCGGGCACTGAAGCTTTCTTT. V usage is TRBV7-2 and J usage is TRBJ1-1, with 9 bases matching TRBD1. Germline-derived CDR1 and CDR2 are SGHTA and FQGNSA. With V trimmed by 6 bases and J by 4 bases, 6 bases remained unmatched. The CDR3 consists of 14 residues.

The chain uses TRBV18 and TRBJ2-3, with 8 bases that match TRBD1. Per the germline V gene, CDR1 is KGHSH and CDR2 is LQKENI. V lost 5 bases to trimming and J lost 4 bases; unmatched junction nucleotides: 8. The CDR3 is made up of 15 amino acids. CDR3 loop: CASSKQGVRADTQYF. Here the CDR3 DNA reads TGTGCCAGCTCAAAACAGGGGGTCAGGGCAGATACGCAGTATTTT.

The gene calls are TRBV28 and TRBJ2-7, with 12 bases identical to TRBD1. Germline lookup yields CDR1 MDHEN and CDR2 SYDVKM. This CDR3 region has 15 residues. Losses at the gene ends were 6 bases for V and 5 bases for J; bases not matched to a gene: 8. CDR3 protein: CASSRGDRGLDEQYF. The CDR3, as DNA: TGTGCCAGCAGCCGTGGGGACAGGGGGCTCGACGAGCAGTACTTC.

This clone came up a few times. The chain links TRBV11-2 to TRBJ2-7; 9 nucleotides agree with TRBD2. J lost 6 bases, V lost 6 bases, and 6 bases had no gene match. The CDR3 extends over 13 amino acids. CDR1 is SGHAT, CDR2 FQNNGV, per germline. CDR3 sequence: CASRVAGVLEQYF. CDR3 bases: TGTGCCAGCAGGGTAGCGGGAGTGCTCGAGCAGTACTTC. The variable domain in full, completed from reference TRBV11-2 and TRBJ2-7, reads EAGVAQSPRYKIIEKRQSVAFWCNPISGHATLYWYQQILGQGPKLLIQFQNNGVVDDSQLPKDRFSAERLKGVDSTLKIQPAKLEDSAVYLCASRVAGVLEQYFGPGTRLTVT.

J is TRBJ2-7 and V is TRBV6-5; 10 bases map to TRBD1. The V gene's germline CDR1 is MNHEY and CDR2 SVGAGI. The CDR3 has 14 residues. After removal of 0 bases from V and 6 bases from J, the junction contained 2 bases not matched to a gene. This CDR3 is CASSYSRTGGEQYF. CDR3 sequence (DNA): TGTGCCAGCAGTTACTCCCGGACAGGGGGCGAGCAGTACTTC.

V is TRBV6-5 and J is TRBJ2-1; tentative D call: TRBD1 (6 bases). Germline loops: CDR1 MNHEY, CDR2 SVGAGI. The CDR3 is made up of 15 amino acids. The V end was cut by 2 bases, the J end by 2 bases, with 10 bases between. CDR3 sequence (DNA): TGTGCCAGCAGTTACAACAGGGTGGCCTACAATGAGCAGTTCTTC. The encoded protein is CASSYNRVAYNEQFF.

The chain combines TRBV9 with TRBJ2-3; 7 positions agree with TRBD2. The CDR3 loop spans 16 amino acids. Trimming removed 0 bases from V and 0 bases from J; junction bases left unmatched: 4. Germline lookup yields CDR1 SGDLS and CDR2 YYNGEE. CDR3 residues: CASSVVGGRSTDTQYF. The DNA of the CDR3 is TGTGCCAGCAGCGTAGTGGGCGGGAGAAGCACAGATACGCAGTATTTT.